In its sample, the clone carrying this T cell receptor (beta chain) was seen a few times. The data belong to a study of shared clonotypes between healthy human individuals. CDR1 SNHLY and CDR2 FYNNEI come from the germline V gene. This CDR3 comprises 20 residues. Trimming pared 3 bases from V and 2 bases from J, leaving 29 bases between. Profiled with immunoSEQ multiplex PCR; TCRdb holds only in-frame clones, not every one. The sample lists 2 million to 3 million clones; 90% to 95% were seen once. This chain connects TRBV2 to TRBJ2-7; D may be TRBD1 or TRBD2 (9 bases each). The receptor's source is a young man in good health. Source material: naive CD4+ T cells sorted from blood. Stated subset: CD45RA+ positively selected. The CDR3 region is CASSDEDGTGPSSGTYEQYF. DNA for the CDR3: TGTGCCAGCAGTGATGAGGACGGGACAGGGCCGTCTAGCGGGACCTACGAGCAGTACTTC.